The clone carrying this T cell receptor beta chain was counted many times. What it binds is unknown. The source of the sample is a study of T cell repertoires in cytomegalovirus infection. TCRdb redid the calling of the reads with MiXCR, one entry per CDR3 protein. The sample shows 200,000 or so distinct CDR3 sequences, 35% to 40% of them seen only once. The source is a human donor in good health (CMV status not recorded). Some clones in this sample may be carry-over from other donors' samples. This specimen was CD8+ T cells from cultured PBMCs, taken from culture after CMV antigen stimulation.

The CDR3 reads CASSFGGNEQYF. The CDR3 DNA reads as TGTGCCAGCAGCTTTGGGGGGAACGAGCAGTACTTC. J is TRBJ2-7 and V is TRBV28; maybe TRBD2 (6 bases). Deletions cut 6 bases from V and 5 bases from J, with 11 bases between. This CDR3 has 12 amino acids. Germline CDR1 is MDHEN and CDR2 is SYDVKM.